The 2 T cell receptor beta chains below all came from one sample that was sequenced in a study of blood T cell repertoires in COVID-19. Clones were read by immunoSEQ multiplex PCR, and TCRdb kept only the in-frame ones, dropping some. The table has about 100,000 clones, approximately 86% seen once. Sample: peripheral blood. Source of these receptors: a man at least 80 years old with active or convalescent COVID-19.

This rearrangement joins TRBV7-2 to TRBJ1-5; D is undetermined. This CDR3 spans 13 amino acids. Trimming took 5 bases from V and 3 from J, leaving 8 bases between them. The germline V gene encodes CDR1 SGHTA and CDR2 FQGNSA. This CDR3 is CASSPQSNQPQHF. As DNA, the CDR3 is TGTGCCAGCAGCCCCCAGTCCAATCAGCCCCAGCATTTT.

For the CDR3, the DNA is TGCGCCAGCAGCTTTGGTGACAGGGGGCGCGGGGAGACCCAGTACTTC. Its protein product is CASSFGDRGRGETQYF. The chain recombines TRBV5-1 with TRBJ2-5; TRBD1 aligns across 10 bases. Germline assignment: CDR1 SGHRS and CDR2 YFSETQ. The CDR3 consists of 16 residues. The junction had 9 bases not matched to a gene; V was cut back by 2 bases and J by 5 bases.